Described below is a single T cell receptor (beta chain) sequence and its context. This CDR3 comprises 19 residues. Trimming left V 1 base short and J 4 bases short, with 24 bases between. Germline lookup yields CDR1 LGHNA and CDR2 YNFKEQ. This record comes from a study of T cell changes during pregnancy in multiple sclerosis. The table came from immunoSEQ multiplex PCR; TCRdb's copy has only in-frame clones and leaves some out. Of about 75,000 clones in the sample, around 94% were seen once. The sample consisted of CD4+ T cells from peripheral blood mononuclear cells, taken after pregnancy. The chain combines TRBV4-2 with TRBJ2-3; D might be TRBD2 (6 bases). This clonotype originated in a female donor with multiple sclerosis, enrolled in a pregnancy study. The CDR3 here is CASSQAPGASSRRADTQYF. CDR3 nucleotide sequence: TGTGCCAGCAGCCAAGCTCCGGGAGCGAGCTCTCGTCGGGCAGATACGCAGTATTTT.